This TCR beta chain was captured by sequencing in a study of OX40 agonist ivuxolimab in advanced cancers. About the research overall: An agonistic anti-OX40 (CD134) antibody, ivuxolimab, was used to treat the patients. Whole-study results and caveats: Clonal expansion in partial responders at 0.1-3.0 mg/kg ranked among the lowest.

Points on this clone: The antigen is unknown.

Generated by immunoSEQ multiplex PCR, the TCRdb table keeps only in-frame clones and is missing some. Of over 75,000 clones listed, 70% to 90% are singletons. The input for sequencing was CD4+ or CD8+ T cells sorted from blood, taken in a trial of the OX40 agonist ivuxolimab. The sequence was collected from an adult with an advanced solid tumor such as melanoma, head and neck, liver or kidney cancer.

CDR3 nucleotides: TGTGCCAGCAGCCCTGGAGGCTACGAGCAGTACTTC. Its protein is CASSPGGYEQYF. The chain recombines TRBV7-9 with TRBJ2-7, with TRBD2 as a possible D gene (5 bases). The CDR3 extends over 12 amino acids. CDR1 is SEHNR and CDR2 is FQNEAQ in the germline V gene (reference sequence). V dropped 5 bases and J dropped 3 bases, with 8 bases sitting between them.